These 18 T cell receptor beta chains were all obtained from the same sample, sequenced in a study of blood T cell repertoires in COVID-19. Clones were read by immunoSEQ multiplex PCR, and TCRdb kept only the in-frame ones, dropping some. The sample consists of over 250,000 clones, approximately 90% of them appearing once. The sample consisted of PBMCs or T cells enriched from blood (not recorded which). These TCRs come from a woman in her sixties or seventies in a cohort exposed to, infected with or recovered from COVID-19 (not recorded which).

This chain connects TRBV11-2 to TRBJ2-2; TRBD1 might be the D (5 bases). This CDR3 is 17 amino acids long. Germline V gives CDR1 SGHAT, CDR2 FQNNGV. Trimming removed 1 base at V and 1 base at J, with 13 bases between. In DNA, the CDR3 is TGTGCCAGCAGCTTAGGACGTGGGCAGGGGAACACCGGGGAGCTGTTTTTT. Protein sequence: CASSLGRGQGNTGELFF.

CDR3 coding DNA: TGTGCCAGCAGCGTAGGGAGGTCCCGCACAGATACGCAGTATTTT. Translated, it gives CASSVGRSRTDTQYF. This chain uses TRBV9 with TRBJ2-3; TRBD2 is a possible D gene (5 bases). This CDR3 region has 15 residues. Germline V gene lookup returns CDR1 SGDLS and CDR2 YYNGEE. Trimming pared 0 bases from V and 1 base from J, leaving 9 bases between.

The chain recombines TRBV28 with TRBJ2-1; TRBD1 agrees at 8 bases. Per the germline V gene, CDR1 is MDHEN and CDR2 is SYDVKM. Trimming removed 4 bases from V and 5 bases from J; junction bases left unmatched: 7. The CDR3 runs 15 residues. CDR3 sequence reads: CASSSTGTGDNEQFF. CDR3 coding DNA: TGTGCCAGCAGTTCTACCGGGACAGGAGACAATGAGCAGTTCTTC.

The rearrangement uses TRBV4-1 and TRBJ2-1, with 11 bases fitting TRBD2. This CDR3 contains 19 residues. With V trimmed by 3 bases and J by 4 bases, 14 bases remained unmatched. Germline CDR1 reads MGHRA; CDR2 reads YSYEKL. The CDR3 nucleotides read TGCGCCAGCAGCCACCTCGGGCTAGCGGGAGGCCGAATGTACAATGAGCAGTTCTTC. Amino acids: CASSHLGLAGGRMYNEQFF.

The chain employs TRBV11-2 and TRBJ2-1, with TRBD1 as a possible D gene (5 bases). Germline lookup yields CDR1 SGHAT and CDR2 FQNNGV. The ends were cut back, 5 bases at V and 3 bases at J, with 11 bases in the middle. The CDR3 has 14 residues. As DNA, the CDR3 is TGTGCCAGCAGCCCCAGGACACACTACAATGAGCAGTTCTTC. Its translation: CASSPRTHYNEQFF. Based on the CDR3 plus reference TRBV11-2 and TRBJ2-1, the full variable domain is EAGVAQSPRYKIIEKRQSVAFWCNPISGHATLYWYQQILGQGPKLLIQFQNNGVVDDSQLPKDRFSAERLKGVDSTLKIQPAKLEDSAVYLCASSPRTHYNEQFFGPGTRLTVL.

The chain joins TRBV5-1 to TRBJ2-6, with 7 nucleotides matching TRBD1. Germline CDR1 and CDR2: SGHRS and YFSETQ. The CDR3 contains 16 residues. After removal of 4 bases from V and 0 bases from J, the junction contained 4 bases not matched to a gene. The CDR3 DNA is TGCGCCAGCAGCCAGACAGGGTTCTCTGGGGCCAACGTCCTGACTTTC. Protein sequence: CASSQTGFSGANVLTF. The complete variable domain, with remaining parts taken from reference TRBV5-1 and TRBJ2-6, reads KAGVTQTPRYLIKTRGQQVTLSCSPISGHRSVSWYQQTPGQGLQFLFEYFSETQRNKGNFPGRFSGRQFSNSRSEMNVSTLELGDSALYLCASSQTGFSGANVLTFGAGSRLTVL.

This chain connects TRBV27 to TRBJ2-3; 8 nucleotides agree with TRBD2. There are 17 residues in the CDR3. Per germline, CDR1 MNHEY and CDR2 SMNVEV (reference sequence). Trimming took 6 bases from V and 6 from J; bases not matched to a gene: 17. The CDR3 nucleotides are TGTGCCAGCAGCACCCTGGGAGCGGGAGTGGGTCGGGATACGCAGTATTTT. Encoded protein: CASSTLGAGVGRDTQYF.

V and J are TRBV27 and TRBJ1-2; 7 bases match TRBD1. V trimming: 2 bases; J trimming: 2 bases; junction bases outside the gene matches: 2. Germline CDR1 is MNHEY and CDR2 is SMNVEV (reference sequence). The CDR3 runs 14 residues. The CDR3 sequence: CASSLDRENYGYTF. The CDR3 coding sequence is TGTGCCAGCAGTTTAGACAGGGAAAACTATGGCTACACCTTC.

The chain couples TRBV2 to TRBJ1-1, with D unclear. The germline CDR1 and CDR2 sequences are SNHLY and FYNNEI. The CDR3 spans 14 residues. V dropped 1 base and J dropped 7 bases, with 13 bases sitting between them. CDR3 sequence (DNA): TGTGCCAGCAGTGAAGATGGAGGGTACAGTGAAGCTTTCTTT. Translated, it gives CASSEDGGYSEAFF.

The chain employs TRBV9 and TRBJ1-4; possible D gene TRBD1, 5 bases. This CDR3 contains 14 residues. Trimming pared 0 bases from V and 5 bases from J, leaving 8 bases between. Looked up from germline, CDR1 is SGDLS and CDR2 is YYNGEE. CDR3 loop: CASSVGGGNEKLFF. The CDR3, as DNA: TGTGCCAGCAGCGTAGGCGGGGGAAATGAAAAACTGTTTTTT.

The V gene is TRBV6-2 or TRBV6-3, the J gene TRBJ2-1; D perhaps matches TRBD2 (6 bases). In germline, CDR1 is MNHEY, CDR2 SVGEGT. The V and J ends lost 5 bases and 2 bases respectively, with 10 bases between them. The CDR3 is 14 amino acids. CDR3 sequence reads: CASSRTTAYNEQFF. CDR3 bases: TGTGCCAGCAGTCGGACTACGGCCTACAATGAGCAGTTCTTC.

The V and J genes are TRBV7-9 and TRBJ2-5; TRBD1 is a possible D gene (6 bases). V gave up 5 bases and J gave up 1 base, with 14 bases separating them. CDR1 and CDR2 from the germline V gene are SEHNR and FQNEAQ (reference sequence). This CDR3 is built from 15 residues. CDR3 in DNA: TGTGCCAGCAGCCCTCAGGGGACCCGCCAAGAGACCCAGTACTTC. It encodes CASSPQGTRQETQYF.

J is TRBJ2-7 and V is TRBV27; perhaps TRBD2 as D (6 bases). V was shortened by 4 bases and J by 3 bases, with 19 bases between the two germline ends. The V gene's germline CDR1 is MNHEY and CDR2 SMNVEV (reference sequence). CDR3 length: 16 residues. For the CDR3, the DNA is TGTGCCAGCAGTTCCCTTCGGAGGGGTAATATCTACGAGCAGTACTTC. Translated: CASSSLRRGNIYEQYF.

In its sample, this clone was seen once. This chain links TRBV2 with TRBJ2-5; weak D call: TRBD2 (5 bases). This CDR3 contains 12 residues. Trimming stripped 11 bases from V and 2 bases from J, with 12 bases between. Per germline, CDR1 SNHLY and CDR2 FYNNEI. This CDR3 reads CASREEQETQYF. The CDR3 nucleotides are TGTGCCTCCCGGGAAGAGCAAGAGACCCAGTACTTC.

The rearrangement uses TRBV10-2 and TRBJ1-2, with a possible D match to TRBD1 (5 bases). The V and J ends lost 2 bases and 0 bases respectively, with 13 bases between them. Germline V gives CDR1 WSHSY, CDR2 SAAADI. The CDR3 length is 16 residues. The CDR3 DNA reads as TGCGCCAGCAGTGAGGCAGGGCAGTATTCTAACTATGGCTACACCTTC. Amino acid sequence: CASSEAGQYSNYGYTF.

About this clone: This sample includes further DNA sequences coding for the same CDR3. V gene TRBV2 combines with J gene TRBJ1-4, with D possibly matching TRBD1 (6 bases). The CDR3 runs 15 residues. Trimming took off 6 bases at V and 0 bases at J, with 11 bases between the two ends. Germline CDR1 SNHLY, CDR2 FYNNEI. CDR3 protein: CASSGTLSTNEKLFF. The CDR3 DNA reads as TGTGCCAGCAGCGGGACACTTTCAACTAATGAAAAACTGTTTTTT.

The CDR3 DNA reads as TGCGCCAGCAGTGTAGACAGGAGAGCGGAGACCCAGTACTTC. Its translation: CASSVDRRAETQYF. J is TRBJ2-5 and V is TRBV10-1, with D possibly TRBD1 on 6 matching bases. The CDR3 runs to 14 residues. CDR1 and CDR2 (germline): WNHNN, SYGVQD (reference sequence). The V and J ends lost 4 bases and 5 bases respectively, with 14 bases between them.

The chain recombines TRBV27 with TRBJ2-1; 8 bases fit TRBD1. This CDR3 is built from 16 residues. The germline V gene has CDR1 MNHEY and CDR2 SMNVEV (reference sequence). After removal of 3 bases from V and 4 bases from J, the junction contained 8 bases not matched to a gene. The CDR3 sequence is CASSLVLGTGYNEQFF. The CDR3 DNA is TGTGCCAGCAGTTTGGTTTTAGGGACAGGATACAATGAGCAGTTCTTC.